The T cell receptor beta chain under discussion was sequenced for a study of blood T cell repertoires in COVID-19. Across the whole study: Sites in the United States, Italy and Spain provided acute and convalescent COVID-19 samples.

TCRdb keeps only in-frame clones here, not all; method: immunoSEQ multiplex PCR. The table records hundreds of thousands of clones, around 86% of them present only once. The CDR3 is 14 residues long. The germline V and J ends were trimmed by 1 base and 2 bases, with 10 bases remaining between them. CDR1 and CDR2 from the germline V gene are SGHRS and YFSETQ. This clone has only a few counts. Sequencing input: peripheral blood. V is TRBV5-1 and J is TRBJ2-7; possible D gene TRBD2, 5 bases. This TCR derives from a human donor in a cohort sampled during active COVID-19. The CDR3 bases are TGCGCCAGCAGCTTGAGTGGGCGGGCCTACGAGCAGTACTTC. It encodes CASSLSGRAYEQYF.